This T cell receptor (beta chain) comes out of a study of monozygotic twins with inflammatory bowel disease. TCRdb re-analyzed the 5' RACE reads; it lists each CDR3 protein once, without DNA. The ten top clones account for around 2.5%, within a sample of approximately 400,000 distinct CDR3 sequences. The length of the CDR3 is 15 residues. Germline CDR1 and CDR2: SGHTA and FQGNSA. It was from whole blood, with no T cell sorting, that total RNA was isolated. The receptor was derived from a human donor with ulcerative colitis or Crohn's disease, or a healthy co-twin of an affected twin (not recorded which). The chain combines TRBV7-2 with TRBJ2-5; TCRdb calls TRBD2, which cannot be checked without DNA. The source material was blood. The CDR3 here is CASIPVGSGLETQYF.